This entry describes one TCR beta chain. No antigen is known for it. Trimming took 3 bases from V and 10 from J, leaving 19 bases between them. Germline V CDR1 and CDR2: MDHEN, SYDVKM. The CDR3 has 15 residues. It was with 60 Vbeta and 13 Jbeta primers that the PCR ran. Assay: immunoSEQ multiplex PCR; the TCRdb copy retains only in-frame clones and omits some. The sample lists almost 85,000 clones; around four fifths were seen once. The sample belongs to a study of cytomegalovirus exposure and HLA in healthy donors. The study's findings and limits: Data from an earlier analysis indicated that most TCR beta V segments were productive either about 87% or about 30% of the time. Researchers reported in a later analysis that a missense DCLRE1C variant was tied to TCR beta V- and J-gene trimming. Several top significant clusters appeared, in a later analysis, to be linked to common viral pathogens.

The sample taken for sequencing was PBMCs. This chain links TRBV28 with TRBJ2-1, with D possibly matching TRBD2 (5 bases). The TCR comes from a male donor in good health and CMV-seropositive. CDR3 residues: CASSLGVGRDHEQFF. CDR3 sequence (DNA): TGTGCCAGCAGTTTGGGTGTGGGTCGGGATCACGAGCAGTTCTTC. The full variable domain, rest sourced from reference TRBV28 and TRBJ2-1, is DVKVTQSSRYLVKRTGEKVFLECVQDMDHENMFWYRQDPGLGLRLIYFSYDVKMKEKGDIPEGYSVSREKKERFSLILESASTNQTSMYLCASSLGVGRDHEQFFGPGTRLTVL.